A single sample gave rise to the 14 T cell receptor beta chains below, sequenced in a study of shared clonotypes between healthy human individuals. TCRdb keeps only in-frame clones here, not all; method: immunoSEQ multiplex PCR. Found here are fewer than 3 million clones, roughly 90% of them singletons; the top ten hold approximately 0.39%. Material: naive CD4+ T cells from PBMCs. The subset was: CD45RA+ positively selected. Receptors originate from a man aged 18 to 30 in good health. Some clones in this sample may be carry-over from other donors' samples.

V gene TRBV4-1 combines with J gene TRBJ2-5, with 7 bases that match TRBD2. This CDR3 has 17 amino acids. CDR1 is MGHRA, CDR2 YSYEKL, per germline. With 4 bases clipped from V and 5 bases from J, the junction kept 16 bases outside the gene matches. CDR3 bases: TGCGCCAGCAGCCGGGGGTCAGCGGGATACGTAATTGAGACCCAGTACTTC. Its translation is CASSRGSAGYVIETQYF.

V gene TRBV19 combines with J gene TRBJ2-5, with TRBD2 as a possible D gene (6 bases). V shed 6 bases and J shed 5 bases, with 16 bases lying between them. Germline-derived CDR1 and CDR2 are LNHDA and SQIVND (reference sequence). The length of the CDR3 is 14 residues. The CDR3 region is CASRPGGSTETQYF. CDR3 bases: TGTGCCAGTAGACCCGGAGGGTCAACGGAGACCCAGTACTTC.

The genes are TRBV28 and TRBJ2-5; D uncertain. The CDR3 is 13 residues long. In germline, CDR1 is MDHEN, CDR2 SYDVKM. V dropped 4 bases and J dropped 4 bases, with 10 bases sitting between them. CDR3: CASSSPQGETQYF. The CDR3 DNA reads TGTGCCAGCAGTTCCCCCCAAGGAGAGACCCAGTACTTC.

CDR3 protein: CASRGQGVRNEQYF. The CDR3 DNA reads TGCGCCAGCAGAGGACAGGGTGTGAGAAACGAGCAGTACTTC. The chain uses TRBV5-1 and TRBJ2-7, with 8 bases aligning to TRBD1. The CDR3 spans 14 residues. The trim removed 5 bases at V and 5 bases at J, leaving 9 bases unmatched. CDR1 and CDR2 from the germline V gene are SGHRS and YFSETQ.

The rearrangement joins TRBV6-4 to TRBJ2-3, with D unclear. CDR3 size: 15 residues. CDR1 MRHNA and CDR2 SNTAGT come from the germline V gene. V lost 4 bases and J 0 bases, leaving 11 bases between the germline ends. CDR3 in DNA: TGTGCCAGCAGTGGCCACGGATTGAGCACAGATACGCAGTATTTT. Amino acids: CASSGHGLSTDTQYF.

As regards this clone: Different DNA sequences within this sample yield the same CDR3. The chain couples TRBV11-2 to TRBJ2-7, with 8 bases that match TRBD1. Germline V gene data show CDR1 as SGHAT and CDR2 as FQNNGV. Germline trimming cut 5 bases from V and 0 bases from J; bases unmatched to any gene: 6. There are 15 residues in the CDR3. The CDR3 coding sequence is TGTGCCAGCAGCCTCCGGACAGGGAGCTCCTACGAGCAGTACTTC. Protein product: CASSLRTGSSYEQYF.

V gene TRBV29-1 combines with J gene TRBJ1-3, with a tentative D call TRBD1 (6 bases). The V end was cut by 6 bases, the J end by 2 bases, with 14 bases between. Germline lookup yields CDR1 SQVTM and CDR2 ANQGSEA. This CDR3 comprises 14 residues. Here the CDR3 DNA reads TGCAGCGTCTCAAGGGGGGAGCCTGGAAACACCATATATTTT. Translated, it gives CSVSRGEPGNTIYF.

This sequence joins TRBV7-9 and TRBJ1-2, with a weak D call TRBD1 (6 bases). The CDR3 is 17 amino acids. V dropped 1 base and J dropped 4 bases, with 19 bases sitting between them. CDR1 is SEHNR and CDR2 is FQNEAQ in the germline V gene (reference sequence). CDR3 sequence reads: CASSLGGPQGPSYGYTF. CDR3 DNA sequence: TGTGCCAGCAGCTTAGGGGGGCCCCAAGGGCCTAGCTATGGCTACACCTTC. Filled out from reference TRBV7-9 and TRBJ1-2, the complete variable domain reads DTGVSQNPRHKITKRGQNVTFRCDPISEHNRLYWYRQTLGQGPEFLTYFQNEAQLEKSRLLSDRFSAERPKGSFSTLEIQRTEQGDSAMYLCASSLGGPQGPSYGYTFGSGTRLTVV.

Only one count was recorded for this clone. The same CDR3 also results from other DNA sequences found in this sample. The chain couples TRBV28 to TRBJ1-2, with unresolved D. The ends were cut back, 3 bases at V and 2 bases at J, with 7 bases in the middle. The V gene's germline CDR1 is MDHEN and CDR2 SYDVKM. This CDR3 comprises 13 residues. The CDR3 protein is CASSLDGNYGYTF. In nucleotides, the CDR3 is TGTGCCAGCAGTTTGGACGGGAACTATGGCTACACCTTC.

This chain joins TRBV19 and TRBJ2-7; perhaps TRBD1 as D (6 bases). The CDR3 runs 17 residues. Trimming removed 6 bases from V and 0 bases from J, with 21 bases in between. Per germline, CDR1 LNHDA and CDR2 SQIVND (reference sequence). CDR3: CASRAVRTGTSSYEQYF. The CDR3 DNA is TGTGCCAGTAGGGCGGTGCGGACCGGGACAAGCTCCTACGAGCAGTACTTC.

The chain is built from TRBV5-1 and TRBJ1-2, with unresolved D. V was pared by 4 bases and J by 7 bases, with 17 bases between. Per the germline V gene, CDR1 is SGHRS and CDR2 is YFSETQ. The CDR3 runs 14 residues. CDR3 sequence reads: CASSPDPGGRGYTF. The CDR3 nucleotides are TGCGCCAGCAGCCCGGACCCCGGAGGACGTGGCTACACCTTC.

This chain uses TRBV27 with TRBJ2-1; possible D gene TRBD2, 6 bases. V was cut by 6 bases and J by 4 bases, with 13 bases left in between. The germline CDR1 and CDR2 sequences are MNHEY and SMNVEV (reference sequence). The CDR3 has 14 amino acids. In DNA form, the CDR3 reads TGTGCCAGCAGGTGGGACTTCCAATACAATGAGCAGTTCTTC. Translated, it gives CASRWDFQYNEQFF.

The J gene is TRBJ2-1, the V gene TRBV5-6; weak D call: TRBD2 (7 bases). This CDR3 has 15 residues. CDR1 is SGHDT and CDR2 is YYEEEE in the germline V gene. The ends were cut back, 0 bases at V and 8 bases at J, with 15 bases in the middle. In nucleotides, the CDR3 is TGTGCCAGCAGCTTGGGGCTAGCGGAGGGGGATGAGCAGTTCTTC. This translates into CASSLGLAEGDEQFF. Supplemented by reference TRBV5-6 and TRBJ2-1, the full variable domain reads DAGVTQSPTHLIKTRGQQVTLRCSPKSGHDTVSWYQQALGQGPQFIFQYYEEEERQRGNFPDRFSGHQFPNYSSELNVNALLLGDSALYLCASSLGLAEGDEQFFGPGTRLTVL.

The gene calls are TRBV6-6 and TRBJ1-2; 7 bases map to TRBD1. The CDR3 totals 15 residues. From germline, CDR1 is MNHNY and CDR2 SVGAGI (reference sequence). The ends lost 5 bases at V and 3 bases at J; junction bases unmatched: 9. CDR3 DNA sequence: TGTGCCAGCAGTCCGCGGGACAGTCGCTACTATGGCTACACCTTC. Translated: CASSPRDSRYYGYTF.